Shown below are 29 T cell receptor beta chains from a single sample sequenced in a study of T cell responses to AZD1222 COVID-19 vaccine. Here immunoSEQ multiplex PCR was the method, and the copy in TCRdb shows in-frame clones only, minus some. The sample carries some 80,000 clones, 88% recorded once. Sequencing was performed on peripheral blood, taken on day 0 of MenACWY control vaccination. All receptors derive from an adult in good health.

The chain joins TRBV14 to TRBJ2-1, with TRBD1 matching 11 bases. This CDR3 is 15 amino acids long. CDR1 is SGHDN and CDR2 is FVKESK in the germline V gene. The J segment lost 6 bases and the V segment lost 6 bases, leaving 7 bases of the junction unmatched. The CDR3 nucleotides are TGTGCCAGCAGTTATACCGGGACAGGGGGCAATGAGCAGTTCTTC. It translates to CASSYTGTGGNEQFF.

J is TRBJ1-1 and V is TRBV12-3 or TRBV12-4, with D uncertain. The CDR3 is 13 amino acids. The germline V and J ends were trimmed by 3 bases and 5 bases, with 10 bases remaining between them. For the CDR3, the DNA is TGTGCCAGCAGTTTCACGGGTCGGACTGAAGCTTTCTTT. Residues: CASSFTGRTEAFF.

The CDR3 DNA is TGTGCCATGCGCCCCGGGACAGGTTACGAGCAGTACTTC. Translation gives CAMRPGTGYEQYF. The chain uses TRBV10-3 and TRBJ2-7; 8 nucleotides match TRBD1. Germline trimming cut 9 bases from V and 4 bases from J; bases unmatched to any gene: 8. Per the germline V gene, CDR1 is ENHRY and CDR2 is SYGVKD. This CDR3 comprises 13 residues.

The chain employs TRBV3-1 (or the pseudogene TRBV3-2) and TRBJ2-1, with D hard to call. This CDR3 has 15 amino acids. With 1 base removed from V and 8 bases from J, the gap between germline ends came to 15 bases. From germline, CDR1 is LGHDT and CDR2 YNNKEL (reference sequence). This CDR3 is CASSQAGRGGHEQFF. The DNA of the CDR3 is TGTGCCAGCAGCCAAGCGGGTCGAGGTGGCCATGAGCAGTTCTTC.

This clone was seen a single time. The chain uses TRBV20-1 and TRBJ1-2; 8 bases line up with TRBD1. J was trimmed by 5 bases and V by 3 bases; bases with no gene match: 5. The CDR3 sequence is 13 residues long. The V gene's germline CDR1 is DFQATT and CDR2 SNEGSKA (reference sequence). In DNA, the CDR3 is TGCAGTGCTAGTCATGGACAGGGTTATGGCTACACCTTC. Its translation: CSASHGQGYGYTF.

This chain links TRBV5-1 with TRBJ1-1; tentatively, D is TRBD1 (6 bases). The length of the CDR3 is 16 residues. CDR1 and CDR2 (germline): SGHRS, YFSETQ. V shed 0 bases and J shed 1 base, with 13 bases lying between them. The CDR3 protein is CASSLAGGAKNTEAFF. The CDR3 DNA is TGCGCCAGCAGCTTGGCGGGGGGGGCAAAGAACACTGAAGCTTTCTTT.

The chain joins TRBV18 to TRBJ2-5; 7 bases match TRBD1. The CDR3 covers 14 residues. Trimming at V came to 2 bases and at J to 3 bases, leaving 3 bases not matched to a gene. The germline V gene encodes CDR1 KGHSH and CDR2 LQKENI. In DNA, the CDR3 is TGTGCCAGCTCACCAGGACAGGCCGAAGAGACCCAGTACTTC. The encoded protein is CASSPGQAEETQYF.

The chain couples TRBV5-4 to TRBJ1-1; 9 positions match TRBD1. The J segment lost 3 bases and the V segment lost 7 bases, leaving 1 base of the junction unmatched. The CDR3 loop spans 12 amino acids. In germline, CDR1 is SGHNT, CDR2 YYREEE (reference sequence). In DNA form, the CDR3 reads TGTGCCAGCCGACAGGGGGACACTGAAGCTTTCTTT. It yields the protein CASRQGDTEAFF.

The genes are TRBV2 and TRBJ1-5; TRBD1 agrees at 9 bases. Germline lookup yields CDR1 SNHLY and CDR2 FYNNEI. After removal of 4 bases from V and 2 bases from J, the junction contained 9 bases not matched to a gene. The CDR3 consists of 17 residues. CDR3 nucleotide sequence: TGTGCCAGCAGTGGGGGGATGAGGACAGGGGGCAATCAGCCCCAGCATTTT. Translated: CASSGGMRTGGNQPQHF.

This chain uses TRBV9 with TRBJ2-5; D is ambiguous. CDR3 length equals 13 residues. Germline V gives CDR1 SGDLS, CDR2 YYNGEE. The V gene lost 7 bases and the J gene lost 5 bases, with 15 bases spanning the gap. The CDR3 DNA follows: TGTGCCAGCCAACGCGCGCCCGGGGAGACCCAGTACTTC. Its translation: CASQRAPGETQYF.

This sequence joins TRBV4-3 and TRBJ1-5, with D uncertain. There are 16 residues in the CDR3. CDR1 LGHNA and CDR2 YSLEER come from the germline V gene. The V end lost 3 bases, the J end lost 2 bases, and 14 bases lay between the germline ends. As DNA, the CDR3 is TGCGCCAGCAGCCACCAGAGTAGGGCGGGCAATCAGCCCCAGCATTTT. Translated: CASSHQSRAGNQPQHF.

J is TRBJ2-2 and V is TRBV5-1; D is unclear. Germline CDR1 is SGHRS and CDR2 is YFSETQ. The CDR3 has 11 amino acids. Trimming removed 2 bases at V and 6 bases at J, with 2 bases between. CDR3 bases: TGCGCCAGCAGCTTCTCCGGGGAGCTGTTTTTT. It specifies CASSFSGELFF.

The chain joins TRBV19 to TRBJ2-7; D may be TRBD2 (6 bases). Trimming pared 7 bases from V and 5 bases from J, leaving 15 bases between. The CDR3 length is 13 residues. CDR1 and CDR2 (germline): LNHDA, SQIVND (reference sequence). Here the CDR3 DNA reads TGTGCCAGTACTGATGGGGGGTGGGACGAGCAGTACTTC. This codes for CASTDGGWDEQYF.

This clone was observed once. The genes are TRBV5-6 and TRBJ2-3; D is possibly TRBD1 or TRBD2 (5 bases each). Germline V lookup: CDR1 SGHDT, CDR2 YYEEEE. Trimming pared 5 bases from V and 0 bases from J, leaving 16 bases between. This CDR3 comprises 16 residues. CDR3 DNA sequence: TGTGCCAGCAGAGGGGCGGCGGGCCTAAGCACAGATACGCAGTATTTT. This encodes CASRGAAGLSTDTQYF. Supplemented by reference TRBV5-6 and TRBJ2-3, the full variable domain reads DAGVTQSPTHLIKTRGQQVTLRCSPKSGHDTVSWYQQALGQGPQFIFQYYEEEERQRGNFPDRFSGHQFPNYSSELNVNALLLGDSALYLCASRGAAGLSTDTQYFGPGTRLTVL.

CDR3 DNA sequence: TGCGCCAGCAGCCAAGAGCCCACCTTTCTCTACGAGCAGTACTTC. As protein: CASSQEPTFLYEQYF. The V gene is TRBV4-3, the J gene TRBJ2-7; D remains ambiguous. The CDR3 spans 15 residues. Trimming shortened V by 0 bases and J by 3 bases, and 12 bases separated the two germline ends. From germline, CDR1 is LGHNA and CDR2 YSLEER.

The count of this clone is one. The chain links TRBV28 to TRBJ1-2; 8 positions agree with TRBD1. The V segment lost 2 bases and the J segment 5 bases; nucleotides outside the gene matches: 4. The CDR3 spans 14 residues. CDR1 is MDHEN and CDR2 is SYDVKM in the germline V gene. This chain's CDR3 is CASSLLQGAYGYTF. The CDR3 DNA reads TGTGCCAGCAGTTTACTTCAGGGGGCGTATGGCTACACCTTC.

The chain employs TRBV5-1 and TRBJ1-1, with D possibly TRBD1 on 6 matching bases. The CDR3 covers 14 residues. V lost 3 bases to trimming and J lost 0 bases, with 9 bases between them. The germline V gene has CDR1 SGHRS and CDR2 YFSETQ. The CDR3 loop reads CASSSDRMNTEAFF. For the CDR3, the DNA is TGCGCCAGCAGCTCAGACAGGATGAACACTGAAGCTTTCTTT.

J is TRBJ1-1 and V is TRBV9; TRBD1 matches 12 bases. The CDR3 is 17 amino acids. The germline V gene encodes CDR1 SGDLS and CDR2 YYNGEE. After removal of 3 bases from V and 6 bases from J, the junction contained 12 bases not matched to a gene. DNA of the CDR3: TGTGCCAGCAGCGCCGGGACAGGGGGCAGGTTTAGCGCTGAAGCTTTCTTT. Translating gives CASSAGTGGRFSAEAFF. Full variable domain (outside the CDR3, taken from reference TRBV9 and TRBJ1-1): DSGVTQTPKHLITATGQRVTLRCSPRSGDLSVYWYQQSLDQGLQFLIQYYNGEERAKGNILERFSAQQFPDLHSELNLSSLELGDSALYFCASSAGTGGRFSAEAFFGQGTRLTVV.

This clone appeared a single time. This chain joins TRBV18 and TRBJ1-6, with 7 bases that match TRBD1. V shed 4 bases and J 0 bases; nucleotides not matched to a gene: 9. CDR1 KGHSH and CDR2 LQKENI come from the germline V gene. CDR3 length: 18 amino acids. CDR3 nucleotide sequence: TGTGCCAGCTCACAGATCAGGGGGAGCAGCTCCTATAATTCACCCCTCCACTTT. Its translation: CASSQIRGSSSYNSPLHF.

Here the CDR3 DNA reads TGTGCCAGCAGTAGACAGGGGCAGTACTTC. As protein: CASSRQGQYF. The rearrangement joins TRBV27 to TRBJ2-7; 7 nucleotides align to TRBD1. CDR3 size: 10 residues. V lost 5 bases and J lost 9; bases outside the gene matches: 1. The germline gives CDR1 MNHEY, CDR2 SMNVEV (reference sequence).

This clone was seen only once. The V gene is TRBV9, the J gene TRBJ2-2; the D gene is possibly TRBD2 (5 bases). The CDR3 is 17 residues long. The germline V and J ends were trimmed by 0 bases and 5 bases, with 17 bases remaining between them. Germline lookup yields CDR1 SGDLS and CDR2 YYNGEE. DNA of the CDR3: TGTGCCAGCAGCGTAGGGTCCGGAGGACGGGATACCGGGGAGCTGTTTTTT. Protein sequence: CASSVGSGGRDTGELFF. Full variable domain (rest looked up from reference TRBV9 and TRBJ2-2): DSGVTQTPKHLITATGQRVTLRCSPRSGDLSVYWYQQSLDQGLQFLIQYYNGEERAKGNILERFSAQQFPDLHSELNLSSLELGDSALYFCASSVGSGGRDTGELFFGEGSRLTVL.

DNA of the CDR3: TGTGCCAGCAACCTACTGATACAGGGGGCGAACACTGAAGCTTTCTTT. Its protein is CASNLLIQGANTEAFF. This rearrangement joins TRBV5-6 to TRBJ1-1; 9 positions match TRBD1. V lost 6 bases and J lost 1; bases outside the gene matches: 10. The CDR3 length is 16 residues. Looked up from germline, CDR1 is SGHDT and CDR2 is YYEEEE.

V gene TRBV5-1 combines with J gene TRBJ2-6; D is unresolved. The germline gives CDR1 SGHRS, CDR2 YFSETQ. This CDR3 contains 16 residues. The V end lost 0 bases, the J end lost 0 bases, and 7 bases lay between the germline ends. The chain's CDR3 is CASSLEPGSGANVLTF. The CDR3 nucleotides read TGCGCCAGCAGCTTGGAACCTGGCTCTGGGGCCAACGTCCTGACTTTC.

The table lists this clone with a count of one. The rearrangement joins TRBV18 to TRBJ1-1; D is possibly TRBD1 (6 bases). V gave up 3 bases and J gave up 6 bases, with 14 bases separating them. CDR1 is KGHSH and CDR2 is LQKENI in the germline V gene. This CDR3 region has 14 residues. The DNA of the CDR3 is TGTGCCAGCTCACCTCAGGGGAGAGGGGCTGAAGCTTTCTTT. Residues: CASSPQGRGAEAFF.

The chain couples TRBV27 to TRBJ2-7; maybe TRBD2 (5 bases). The V gene lost 8 bases and the J gene lost 7 bases, with 18 bases spanning the gap. This CDR3 has 13 amino acids. Germline V lookup: CDR1 MNHEY, CDR2 SMNVEV (reference sequence). For the CDR3, the DNA is TGTGCCAGCGCCCGGACTGATCTACGAGAGCAGTACTTC. Translation gives CASARTDLREQYF.

The genes are TRBV11-2 and TRBJ1-1; D is perhaps TRBD1 (5 bases). Germline loops: CDR1 SGHAT, CDR2 FQNNGV. This CDR3 has 13 amino acids. The V end lost 1 base, the J end lost 4 bases, and 7 bases lay between the germline ends. The CDR3 loop is CASSLAGGTEAFF. CDR3 DNA: TGTGCCAGCAGCTTAGCCGGGGGCACTGAAGCTTTCTTT.

This clone has just a few counts. This chain joins TRBV18 and TRBJ1-5, with D possibly matching TRBD1 (5 bases). The CDR3 is 16 amino acids. Per the germline V gene, CDR1 is KGHSH and CDR2 is LQKENI. Trimming took off 2 bases at V and 2 bases at J, with 13 bases between the two ends. The CDR3 here is CASSPLGVGGNQPQHF. CDR3 sequence (DNA): TGTGCCAGCTCACCATTAGGGGTTGGCGGCAATCAGCCCCAGCATTTT.

The DNA of the CDR3 is TGTGCCAGCAGCTTCAACAGGGGAGGGTTTTTGAATGAGCAGTTCTTC. Translating gives CASSFNRGGFLNEQFF. The gene calls are TRBV7-2 and TRBJ2-1, with D possibly called TRBD1 or TRBD2 (7 bases each). Germline CDR1 is SGHTA and CDR2 is FQGNSA. The ends were cut back, 3 bases at V and 7 bases at J, with 19 bases in the middle. The CDR3 has 16 amino acids.

This clone was seen a single time. The rearrangement uses TRBV30 and TRBJ2-5, with D maybe TRBD1 (6 bases). The CDR3 has 15 residues. Germline loops: CDR1 GTSNPN, CDR2 SVGIG (reference sequence). The V end was cut by 2 bases, the J end by 5 bases, with 18 bases between. The CDR3 protein is CAWSRSRTVWETQYF. The DNA for the CDR3 is TGTGCCTGGAGTCGGAGCCGGACAGTCTGGGAGACCCAGTACTTC.